This T cell receptor (beta chain) appears in the sequencing data of a study of regulatory T cells in long-lasting Graves disease. iRepertoire HTBI primers and Arm-PCR of CDR3 regions built TCR beta libraries. Using its own MiXCR run on the multiplex PCR reads, TCRdb lists one record per CDR3 protein. The sample has approximately 540,000 distinct CDR3 sequences, around 12% seen once. This clonotype was recorded at least ten times. V was pared by 5 bases and J by 4 bases, with 3 bases between. The CDR3 is made up of 11 amino acids. Germline lookup yields CDR1 MDHEN and CDR2 SYDVKM. Noted time point: newly diagnosed GD, antithyroid drugs for less than 3 months. With RNA extracted from PBMCs as input, the TCR library was made. The sample also formed part of further work on T cells in Graves' hyperthyroidism and ophthalmopathy.

The TCR originated in a woman under 40 with Graves disease. The sequenced sample was peripheral blood mononuclear cells (PBMCs), obtained at new diagnosis, from a patient treated with antithyroid drugs. This chain joins TRBV28 and TRBJ1-3, with unresolved D. CDR3 in DNA: TGTGCCAGCAGTCAGGGAAACACCATATATTTT. Translation: CASSQGNTIYF.